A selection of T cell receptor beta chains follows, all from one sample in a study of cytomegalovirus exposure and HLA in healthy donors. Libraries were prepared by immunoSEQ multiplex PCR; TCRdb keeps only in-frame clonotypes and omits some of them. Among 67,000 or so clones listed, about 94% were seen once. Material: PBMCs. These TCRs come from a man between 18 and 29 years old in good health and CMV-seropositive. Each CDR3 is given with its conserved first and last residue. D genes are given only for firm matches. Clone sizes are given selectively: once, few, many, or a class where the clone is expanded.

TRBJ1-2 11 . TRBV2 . CASSYSYGYTF TGTGCCAGCAGTTACAGCTATGGCTACACCTTC
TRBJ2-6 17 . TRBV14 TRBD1 CASSRTGGGSGANVLTF TGTGCCAGCAGCCGGACAGGGGGCGGCTCTGGGGCCAACGTCCTGACTTTC
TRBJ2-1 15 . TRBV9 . CASSAPSAGGNEQFF TGTGCCAGCAGCGCGCCTAGCGCTGGGGGCAATGAGCAGTTCTTC
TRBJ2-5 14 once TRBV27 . CASSLSEGLKTQYF TGTGCCAGCAGTTTATCGGAGGGGTTAAAGACCCAGTACTTC
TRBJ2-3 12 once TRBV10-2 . CASSDPADTQYF TGCGCCAGCAGTGACCCAGCAGATACGCAGTATTTT
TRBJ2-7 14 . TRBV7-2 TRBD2 CASSLGTRSYEQYF TGTGCCAGCAGCTTAGGGACTAGAAGCTACGAGCAGTACTTC
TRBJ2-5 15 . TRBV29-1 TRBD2 CSVGGQRGVQETQYF TGCAGCGTTGGAGGGCAGCGGGGGGTTCAAGAGACCCAGTACTTC
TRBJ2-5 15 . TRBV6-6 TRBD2 CASSYQTSGEETQYF TGTGCCAGCAGTTACCAGACTAGCGGTGAAGAGACCCAGTACTTC
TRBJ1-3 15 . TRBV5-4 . CASSGGLGSGNTIYF TGTGCCAGCAGCGGGGGGTTGGGCTCTGGAAACACCATATATTTT
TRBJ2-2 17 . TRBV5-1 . CASGKTGDGAPSGELFF TGCGCCAGCGGAAAGACGGGGGACGGGGCGCCTTCCGGGGAGCTGTTTTTT
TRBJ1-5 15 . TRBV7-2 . CASSFSGGINQPQHF TGTGCCAGCAGCTTTTCGGGGGGGATCAATCAGCCCCAGCATTTT
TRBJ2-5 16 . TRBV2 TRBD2 CASRETSGGYQETQYF TGTGCCAGCAGAGAGACTAGCGGGGGGTACCAAGAGACCCAGTACTTC
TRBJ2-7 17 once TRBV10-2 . CASSGGGGWVGSYEQYF TGCGCCAGCAGTGGGGGAGGGGGATGGGTGGGTTCCTACGAGCAGTACTTC
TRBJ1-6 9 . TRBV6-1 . CATYSPLHF TGTGCCACCTATTCACCCCTCCACTTT
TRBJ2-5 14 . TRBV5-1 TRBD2 CASSFLGGQETQYF TGCGCCAGCAGCTTTTTGGGAGGGCAAGAGACCCAGTACTTC
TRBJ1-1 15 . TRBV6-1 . CASRDTGHLNTEAFF TGTGCCAGCAGAGATACGGGACACTTGAACACTGAAGCTTTCTTT
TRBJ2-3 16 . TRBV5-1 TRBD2 CASSLNSGGARDTQYF TGCGCCAGCAGCTTAAATAGCGGGGGGGCCAGAGATACGCAGTATTTT
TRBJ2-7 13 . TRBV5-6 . CASSLVRGGEQYF TGTGCCAGCAGCTTGGTTAGGGGAGGCGAGCAGTACTTC
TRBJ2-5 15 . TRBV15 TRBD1 CATSRGTGAQETQYF TGTGCCACCAGCAGAGGGACAGGGGCGCAAGAGACCCAGTACTTC
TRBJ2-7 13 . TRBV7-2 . CASALGRAYEQYF TGTGCCAGCGCCCTGGGTCGGGCCTACGAGCAGTACTTC
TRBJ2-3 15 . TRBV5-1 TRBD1 CASALPGGSGDTQYF TGCGCCAGCGCCCTCCCAGGGGGTTCGGGAGATACGCAGTATTTT
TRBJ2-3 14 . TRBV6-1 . CASSVGDSMDTQYF TGTGCCAGCAGTGTGGGCGATTCGATGGATACGCAGTATTTT
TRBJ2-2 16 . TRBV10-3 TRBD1 CAISESRQGAVGELFF TGTGCCATCAGTGAGTCGAGACAGGGGGCGGTCGGGGAGCTGTTTTTT
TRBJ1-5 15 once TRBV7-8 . CASSKQVHSNQPQHF TGTGCCAGCAGCAAACAGGTCCATAGCAATCAGCCCCAGCATTTT
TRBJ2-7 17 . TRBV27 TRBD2 CASKSGGRDKSSYEQYF TGTGCCAGCAAAAGCGGCGGGAGGGATAAAAGCTCCTACGAGCAGTACTTC
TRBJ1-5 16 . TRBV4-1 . CASSQDSTVPNQPQHF TGCGCCAGCAGCCAAGATTCGACAGTCCCCAATCAGCCCCAGCATTTT
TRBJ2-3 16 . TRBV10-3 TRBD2 CAIKRLAGGSTDTQYF TGTGCCATCAAACGACTAGCGGGGGGGAGCACAGATACGCAGTATTTT